This is a list of T cell receptor beta chains from one sample in a study of blood T cell repertoires in COVID-19. Repertoires were generated with immunoSEQ multiplex PCR, while TCRdb's copy carries only in-frame clones and drops some. The sample includes some 170,000 clones, about 88% of them seen just once. The sample comprised PBMCs or T cells enriched from blood (not recorded which). These receptors came from a human donor with acute COVID-19. The donor label of this sample is uncertain. CDR3s include the opening cysteine and the closing phenylalanine or tryptophan. A D gene is named only where the DNA matches it firmly. For some rows the clone size is stated as once, few or many, or as a class when expanded; others skip it.

>-|-|12|TRBJ2-1|TRBV30
TGTGCCTGGAGCGACGTGACAGGCTTGCAGTTCTTC
CAWSDVTGLQFF
>-|-|15|TRBJ1-2|TRBV6-5
TGTGCCAGCCGGGACACAGTTCGAGGCTACTATGGCTACACCTTC
CASRDTVRGYYGYTF
>-|TRBD1|13|TRBJ2-7|TRBV20-1
TGCAGTGCTAGTCCGGGACAGAGCTACGAGCAGTACTTC
CSASPGQSYEQYF
>-|TRBD1|17|TRBJ1-1|TRBV15
TGTGCCACCAGCTTACACGGGACAGGGGGCAGTAGCACTGAAGCTTTCTTT
CATSLHGTGGSSTEAFF
>once|TRBD1|18|TRBJ1-3|TRBV2
TGTGCCAGCAGTGAACCAACGACAGGGGGCGCCTCTGGAAACACCATATATTTT
CASSEPTTGGASGNTIYF
>once|TRBD1|16|TRBJ2-1|TRBV5-4
TGTGCCAGCAGCCTTGGCGGGACAGGTCGACCCAATGAGCAGTTCTTC
CASSLGGTGRPNEQFF
>few|-|15|TRBJ1-1|TRBV19
TGTGCCAGTAGTATCGGGTCGGGGGTGAACACTGAAGCTTTCTTT
CASSIGSGVNTEAFF
>once|-|11|TRBJ1-4|TRBV28
TGTGCCGTAACAGGGAATGAAAAACTGTTTTTT
CAVTGNEKLFF
>-|-|12|TRBJ2-2|TRBV7-3
TGTGCCAGCAGCCCAGACACCGGGGAGCTGTTTTTT
CASSPDTGELFF
>once|-|14|TRBJ1-1|TRBV6-2/TRBV6-3
TGTGCCAGCAGTTACTACAAGATGAACACTGAAGCTTTCTTT
CASSYYKMNTEAFF
>once|TRBD1|13|TRBJ2-1|TRBV2
TGTGCCAGCCGGGACAGAACCTACAATGAGCAGTTCTTC
CASRDRTYNEQFF
>-|TRBD2|14|TRBJ2-2|TRBV6-5
TGTGCCAGCAGTTTTGGCGGGGGGGCCGGGGAGCTGTTTTTT
CASSFGGGAGELFF
>-|TRBD1|15|TRBJ1-2|TRBV7-9
TGTGCCAGCAGCTTAAGGACAGGGGGGAACTATGGCTACACCTTC
CASSLRTGGNYGYTF
>-|-|16|TRBJ1-2|TRBV29-1
TGCAGCGTTGAAGTGGGCGGGGGGTCCGCTAACTATGGCTACACCTTC
CSVEVGGGSANYGYTF
>-|-|13|TRBJ1-1|TRBV6-4
TGTGCCAGCTCCCGTCTTATCAACACTGAAGCTTTCTTT
CASSRLINTEAFF
>-|-|16|TRBJ2-7|TRBV5-1
TGCGCCAGCAGCTTAGTAGGGGCCCCTTTGAGGTACGAGCAGTACTTC
CASSLVGAPLRYEQYF
>-|TRBD2|15|TRBJ2-1|TRBV27
TGTGCCAGCAGCTTAGCGGGGGGACCATACAATGAGCAGTTCTTC
CASSLAGGPYNEQFF
>-|-|16|TRBJ2-2|TRBV9
TGTGCCAGCAGCGTCGGGGCCTCTATAGCGGCCGGGGAGCTGTTTTTT
CASSVGASIAAGELFF
>-|TRBD1|14|TRBJ2-2|TRBV5-1
TGCGCCAGCAGCGCACAGGGGGACACCGGGGAGCTGTTTTTT
CASSAQGDTGELFF
>-|TRBD1|13|TRBJ2-5|TRBV7-2
TGTGCCAGCAGCCCGGACAGGGGTGAGACCCAGTACTTC
CASSPDRGETQYF